Listed below are T cell receptor beta chains from one sample, sequenced in a study of blood T cell repertoires in COVID-19. Method: immunoSEQ multiplex PCR; TCRdb's copy keeps in-frame clones and lacks some. Among some 110,000 clones listed, approximately 72% were seen once. The source material was peripheral blood. These TCRs come from a woman in her 70s with acute or convalescent COVID-19. Each CDR3 is given with its conserved first and last residue. The order of the fields is CDR3 length, D gene, J gene, clone size, V gene, CDR3 protein, CDR3 DNA. A D gene is named only where the DNA matches it firmly. Not all rows give a size; the values are once, few, many and, for expanded clones, a class.

14 - TRBJ2-7 many TRBV5-6 CASSLEARSYEQYF TGTGCCAGCAGCTTGGAAGCTCGCTCCTACGAGCAGTACTTC
13 TRBD1 TRBJ1-2 - TRBV14 CASSPGTAYGYTF TGTGCCAGCAGCCCCGGGACAGCATATGGCTACACCTTC
13 - TRBJ1-6 - TRBV30 CAHGAGEISPLHF TGTGCCCACGGAGCAGGGGAGATTTCACCCCTCCACTTT
15 TRBD1 TRBJ2-1 - TRBV30 CAWSGDRVRINEQFF TGTGCCTGGAGTGGGGACAGGGTAAGGATCAATGAGCAGTTCTTC
13 - TRBJ1-5 many TRBV30 CAWSGREDQPQHF TGTGCCTGGAGTGGACGGGAGGATCAGCCCCAGCATTTT
16 - TRBJ1-2 - TRBV11-2 CASSLSVGEGGAGYTF TGTGCCAGCAGCTTATCGGTCGGGGAAGGGGGGGCTGGCTACACCTTC
17 TRBD1 TRBJ1-2 - TRBV7-9 CASSLGTGGASNYGYTF TGTGCCAGCAGCTTAGGGACAGGGGGCGCCTCCAACTATGGCTACACCTTC
16 - TRBJ1-3 - TRBV27 CASSLNLRDSGNTIYF TGTGCCAGCAGTTTGAACCTCCGGGACTCTGGAAACACCATATATTTT
16 TRBD2 TRBJ2-5 - TRBV27 CASSPGTSGDGETQYF TGTGCCAGCAGTCCGGGGACTAGCGGGGATGGAGAGACCCAGTACTTC
16 - TRBJ1-1 - TRBV9 CASSVDRGGMNTEAFF TGTGCCAGCAGCGTAGATCGGGGGGGGATGAACACTGAAGCTTTCTTT
15 TRBD1 TRBJ1-5 few TRBV19 CASSPTGAYNQPQHF TGTGCCAGTAGTCCTACAGGGGCATACAATCAGCCCCAGCATTTT
14 TRBD1 TRBJ1-2 many TRBV19 CASSTETGGYGYTF TGTGCCAGTAGTACCGAGACAGGGGGCTATGGCTACACCTTC
15 TRBD1 TRBJ2-7 few TRBV27 CASSPNRGGRYEQYF TGTGCCAGCAGTCCCAACAGGGGCGGGCGCTACGAGCAGTACTTC
14 - TRBJ1-4 - TRBV21-1 CASRGGGAGEKLFF TGTGCCAGCAGAGGAGGGGGCGCAGGTGAAAAACTGTTTTTT
15 TRBD1 TRBJ1-5 few TRBV20-1 CSASGRDRLNQPQHF TGCAGTGCTAGTGGCCGGGACAGGCTTAATCAGCCCCAGCATTTT
15 - TRBJ1-5 - TRBV7-2 CASSWAANSNQPQHF TGTGCCAGCAGTTGGGCAGCAAATAGCAATCAGCCCCAGCATTTT
13 - TRBJ2-7 - TRBV4-1 CASSQGLAYEQYF TGCGCCAGCAGCCAAGGACTAGCCTACGAGCAGTACTTC
15 - TRBJ1-5 - TRBV19 CASSGRGYSNQPQHF TGTGCCAGTAGTGGCAGGGGCTATAGCAATCAGCCCCAGCATTTT
15 - TRBJ1-1 - TRBV30 CAWSVRVGGGTEAFF TGTGCCTGGAGTGTACGAGTCGGGGGTGGGACTGAAGCTTTCTTT
13 - TRBJ1-4 - TRBV28 CASRRSANEKLFF TGTGCCAGCCGGAGGAGTGCTAATGAAAAACTGTTTTTT
15 TRBD1 TRBJ1-5 few TRBV7-2 CASSLSQGVGQPQHF TGTGCCAGCAGCTTATCACAGGGGGTCGGCCAGCCCCAGCATTTT
15 - TRBJ1-6 - TRBV5-4 CASSKTGPSEFPLHF TGTGCCAGCAGCAAGACAGGCCCATCGGAATTCCCCCTCCACTTT
16 TRBD1 TRBJ1-3 - TRBV5-1 CASSLEGQGAGNTIYF TGCGCCAGCAGCTTGGAGGGACAGGGTGCTGGAAACACCATATATTTT
15 - TRBJ1-6 few TRBV6-5 CASRVRQTYNSPLHF TGTGCCAGCAGAGTCAGACAGACTTATAATTCACCCCTCCACTTT
18 TRBD2 TRBJ2-5 - TRBV27 CASSSPSTSGGPQETQYF TGTGCCAGCAGTTCCCCCTCGACTAGCGGGGGGCCCCAAGAGACCCAGTACTTC
13 - TRBJ2-3 - TRBV13 CASSPLSGDTQYF TGTGCCAGCAGCCCCCTCTCCGGAGATACGCAGTATTTT
16 TRBD1 TRBJ2-2 - TRBV14 CASSQMTGIHTGELFF TGTGCCAGCAGCCAAATGACAGGGATTCACACCGGGGAGCTGTTTTTT
14 TRBD1 TRBJ2-7 few TRBV19 CASSISGTDYEQYF TGTGCCAGTAGTATCTCCGGGACAGACTACGAGCAGTACTTC
13 TRBD1 TRBJ1-5 - TRBV10-1 CASSETGVQPQHF TGCGCCAGCAGTGAGACAGGGGTGCAGCCCCAGCATTTT
14 TRBD1 TRBJ1-2 - TRBV2 CASSGTGRNYGYTF TGTGCCAGCAGTGGGACAGGGCGTAACTATGGCTACACCTTC
13 TRBD1 TRBJ1-5 - TRBV12-3/TRBV12-4 CASTLGQDQPQHF TGTGCCAGCACCCTTGGACAGGATCAGCCCCAGCATTTT
16 - TRBJ2-3 - TRBV24-1 CATSDAGTSSTDTQYF TGTGCCACCAGTGATGCCGGGACATCTAGCACAGATACGCAGTATTTT
15 - TRBJ1-3 once TRBV4-1 CASSQQTTGTHTIYF TGCGCCAGCAGCCAACAGACGACAGGCACTCACACCATATATTTT
15 - TRBJ2-2 - TRBV2 CASNPGIKVTGELFF TGTGCCAGCAATCCAGGGATAAAGGTCACCGGGGAGCTGTTTTTT
14 - TRBJ2-7 - TRBV19 CASSLGRGNREQYF TGTGCCAGTAGCTTGGGACGGGGGAATCGCGAGCAGTACTTC
15 - TRBJ1-6 few TRBV2 CASSRGSDKNSPLHF TGTGCCAGCAGCCGAGGGTCGGATAAAAATTCACCCCTCCACTTT
18 TRBD2 TRBJ2-7 - TRBV3-1/TRBV3-2 CASSEGSSGGASSYEQYF TGTGCCAGCAGTGAAGGATCTAGCGGGGGGGCGTCCAGCTACGAGCAGTACTTC
16 TRBD1 TRBJ1-6 - TRBV4-1 CASSHTGGGINSPLHF TGCGCCAGCAGCCATACAGGGGGAGGGATTAATTCACCCCTCCACTTT
13 - TRBJ2-2 - TRBV27 CASSTQGPGELFF TGTGCCAGCAGTACACAGGGTCCCGGGGAGCTGTTTTTT
13 - TRBJ1-1 - TRBV3-1/TRBV3-2 CASSRTGSTEAFF TGTGCCAGCAGCAGAACAGGGAGCACTGAAGCTTTCTTT